This TCR beta chain appears in the sequencing data of a study of blood T cell repertoires in COVID-19. Study at large: Spain, Italy and the United States supplied samples that represented acute and convalescent COVID-19. PBMCs, B-cell-depleted T cells, or T cells provided the cDNA or gDNA that made up the material.

As originally analysed: Amplifying reference gene primers gave estimates of nucleated cell counts. Generated by immunoSEQ multiplex PCR, the TCRdb table keeps only in-frame clones and is missing some. The DNA gave D and trimming, while V, J and clone size come from that table. Counted here are about 240,000 clones, roughly 87% occurring once; the ten biggest clones make up around 6.9%. Looked up from germline, CDR1 is ENHRY and CDR2 is SYGVKD. The V and J ends lost 3 bases and 4 bases respectively, with 13 bases between them. This CDR3 has 14 residues. The TCR was taken from a man aged 60 to 75 who had recovered from COVID-19. J is TRBJ2-7 and V is TRBV10-3, with D unclear. Sequencing was done on a sample of peripheral blood. CDR3 sequence reads: CAISEDGELYEQYF. Here the CDR3 DNA reads TGTGCCATCAGTGAAGATGGAGAGCTATACGAGCAGTACTTC.